Sequencing of this T cell receptor (beta chain) was carried out in a study of cytomegalovirus exposure and HLA in healthy donors. General study findings and limits: There were some public TCRs occurring in many donors, but most TCR sequences were rare.

This clone has ten or more counts. Its antigen is as yet unknown. CDR3 length: 18 amino acids. Germline V gene sequence: CDR1 LGHNT, CDR2 FRNRAP. With V trimmed by 0 bases and J by 2 bases, 9 bases remained unmatched. The donors were members of the validation cohort comprising about 120 subjects, separate from the roughly 670-subject first cohort. Libraries were prepared by immunoSEQ multiplex PCR; TCRdb keeps only in-frame clonotypes and omits some of them. The sample carries approximately 300,000 clones, about nine tenths recorded once. This receptor was obtained from a young woman in good health and CMV-seronegative. V is TRBV12-5 and J is TRBJ2-1, with 8 bases that match TRBD2. Sequenced sample: PBMCs. The CDR3 region is CASGLVLAEPHPYNEQFF. CDR3 DNA sequence: TGTGCTAGTGGTTTGGTACTAGCGGAGCCCCATCCCTACAATGAGCAGTTCTTC.